This TCR beta chain was obtained from a study of blood T cell repertoires in COVID-19. In terms of age and location, participants ranged from roughly 18 to 95 years and lived in about two dozen US areas. Membership in each cohort depended on participant-reported clinical history. Two consecutive negative NP/OP PCR tests, clearance, or resolved symptoms defined Cohort 3 recovery. Only in-frame clones appear in the TCRdb table, and some are missing; sequencing was by immunoSEQ multiplex PCR. The sample yields about 390,000 clones, about 83% seen once. This clone came up once. V shed 1 base and J shed 5 bases, with 6 bases lying between them. The CDR3 consists of 13 residues. Germline CDR1 and CDR2: SGHTA and FQGNSA.

This chain uses TRBV7-2 with TRBJ1-5; TRBD1 is a possible D gene (5 bases). The receptor comes from a woman between 45 and 60 years old who had recovered from COVID-19. Sequencing was performed on PBMCs or T cells enriched from blood (not recorded which). DNA for the CDR3: TGTGCCAGCAGCTTAGAAGGGGATCAGCCCCAGCATTTT. It encodes CASSLEGDQPQHF.